The 31 T cell receptor beta chains below come from one sample, sequenced in a study of blood T cell repertoires in COVID-19. Profiling relied on immunoSEQ multiplex PCR, and the TCRdb table lists in-frame clones only, not all of them. The sample carries approximately 390,000 clones, approximately 89% recorded once. The material sequenced was peripheral blood. The receptors originated from a woman aged 60 to 75 with COVID-19, enrolled during active disease.

The V and J genes are TRBV2 and TRBJ2-3; tentatively, D is TRBD2 (6 bases). The germline CDR1 and CDR2 sequences are SNHLY and FYNNEI. Trimming pared 3 bases from V and 2 bases from J, leaving 12 bases between. The CDR3 runs 15 residues. DNA for the CDR3: TGTGCCAGCAGTGACTCGGGACTCCACACAGATACGCAGTATTTT. Translating gives CASSDSGLHTDTQYF.

CDR3 sequence reads: CSVEEPNAAVVGYTF. In DNA, the CDR3 is TGCAGCGTTGAAGAACCCAACGCGGCGGTCGTTGGCTACACCTTC. The rearrangement links TRBV29-1 to TRBJ1-2, with D unresolved. The germline V gene encodes CDR1 SQVTM and CDR2 ANQGSEA. Deletions cut 0 bases from V and 7 bases from J, with 18 bases between. The CDR3 consists of 15 residues.

The chain is built from TRBV28 and TRBJ1-1; D is ambiguous. Between the trimmed V and J ends, which lost 8 bases and 1 base, there was a span of 11 bases. The CDR3 is 13 amino acids. Germline CDR1 is MDHEN and CDR2 is SYDVKM. The CDR3 coding sequence is TGTGCCAGCGGTAGAAATAAGAACACTGAAGCTTTCTTT. Translation: CASGRNKNTEAFF.

This sequence joins TRBV9 and TRBJ2-5; D is unclear. The length of the CDR3 is 13 residues. The germline V and J ends were trimmed by 3 bases and 5 bases, with 11 bases remaining between them. Germline V gene data show CDR1 as SGDLS and CDR2 as YYNGEE. The CDR3 DNA reads as TGTGCCAGCAGCGCTCAGCCTAGGGAGACCCAGTACTTC. The encoded protein is CASSAQPRETQYF.

The chain links TRBV28 to TRBJ2-2, with 9 bases matching TRBD1. Per germline, CDR1 MDHEN and CDR2 SYDVKM. The CDR3 spans 16 residues. V shed 3 bases and J 5 bases; nucleotides not matched to a gene: 7. The DNA of the CDR3 is TGTGCCAGCAGTTTGTCCGGGACAGGGAGAACCGGGGAGCTGTTTTTT. This encodes CASSLSGTGRTGELFF.

The chain combines TRBV4-1 with TRBJ2-7; 10 bases line up with TRBD2. CDR3 length equals 17 residues. The junction had 9 bases not matched to a gene; V was cut back by 1 base and J by 3 bases. Germline assignment: CDR1 MGHRA and CDR2 YSYEKL. The DNA of the CDR3 is TGCGCCAGCAGCCAAGCCCTATCTAGCGGGGGCAACTACGAGCAGTACTTC. This gives the protein CASSQALSSGGNYEQYF.

The gene calls are TRBV27 and TRBJ2-1; D might be TRBD1 (5 bases). CDR3 size: 14 residues. The V end lost 4 bases, the J end lost 6 bases, and 13 bases lay between the germline ends. CDR1 and CDR2 (germline): MNHEY, SMNVEV (reference sequence). CDR3 amino acids: CASSSSGHFNEQFF. For the CDR3, the DNA is TGTGCCAGCAGTTCCTCAGGACATTTCAATGAGCAGTTCTTC.

This clone was picked up one time. The chain combines TRBV6-4 with TRBJ2-1, with TRBD2 matching over 8 bases. The germline V gene has CDR1 MRHNA and CDR2 SNTAGT. This CDR3 spans 15 amino acids. Trimming took 2 bases from V and 7 from J; bases not matched to a gene: 7. The CDR3: CASSDEAGAGNEQFF. CDR3 nucleotide sequence: TGTGCCAGCAGTGACGAAGCGGGGGCTGGGAATGAGCAGTTCTTC.

V gene TRBV5-1 combines with J gene TRBJ2-1, with a tentative D call TRBD2 (6 bases). CDR1 SGHRS and CDR2 YFSETQ come from the germline V gene. V was trimmed by 6 bases and J by 4 bases, leaving 14 bases between them. The CDR3 runs 14 residues. The CDR3 here is CASKEGFRYNEQFF. The CDR3 DNA reads TGCGCCAGCAAGGAGGGGTTTAGGTACAATGAGCAGTTCTTC. The whole variable domain, remainder taken from reference TRBV5-1 and TRBJ2-1, is KAGVTQTPRYLIKTRGQQVTLSCSPISGHRSVSWYQQTPGQGLQFLFEYFSETQRNKGNFPGRFSGRQFSNSRSEMNVSTLELGDSALYLCASKEGFRYNEQFFGPGTRLTVL.

The chain links TRBV11-2 to TRBJ1-1; tentatively, D is TRBD1 (5 bases). V was pared by 5 bases and J by 9 bases, with 19 bases between. Per germline, CDR1 SGHAT and CDR2 FQNNGV. The CDR3 extends over 14 amino acids. This chain's CDR3 is CASSQLRGHLKAFF. In nucleotides, the CDR3 is TGTGCCAGCAGCCAATTAAGGGGTCACCTAAAAGCTTTCTTT. Using reference TRBV11-2 and TRBJ1-1 for the parts outside the CDR3, the full variable domain is EAGVAQSPRYKIIEKRQSVAFWCNPISGHATLYWYQQILGQGPKLLIQFQNNGVVDDSQLPKDRFSAERLKGVDSTLKIQPAKLEDSAVYLCASSQLRGHLKAFFGQGTRLTVV.

The gene calls are TRBV18 and TRBJ1-1; D may be TRBD1 (5 bases). CDR1 and CDR2 (germline): KGHSH, LQKENI. The CDR3 totals 15 residues. The V gene lost 4 bases and the J gene lost 5 bases, with 17 bases spanning the gap. The chain's CDR3 is CASSRLGQGGTEAFF. The CDR3 region has the DNA TGTGCCAGCTCACGCCTAGGGCAGGGTGGGACTGAAGCTTTCTTT.

The genes are TRBV27 and TRBJ2-1, with 14 bases aligning to TRBD2. The CDR3 length is 19 residues. Germline CDR1 and CDR2: MNHEY and SMNVEV (reference sequence). The ends lost 1 base at V and 0 bases at J; junction bases unmatched: 5. The CDR3 protein is CASSLFSTSGGASYNEQFF. For the CDR3, the DNA is TGTGCCAGCAGTTTATTTTCGACTAGCGGGGGGGCCTCCTACAATGAGCAGTTCTTC.

The chain recombines TRBV11-3 with TRBJ2-2; D is unclear. The V end was cut by 2 bases, the J end by 3 bases, with 4 bases between. CDR1 and CDR2 (germline): SGHNT, YENEEA. The CDR3 sequence is 13 residues long. The DNA of the CDR3 is TGTGCCAGCAGCTTACAGGACACCGGGGAGCTGTTTTTT. Its protein product is CASSLQDTGELFF.

The chain recombines TRBV5-1 with TRBJ2-5; 9 bases are shared with TRBD2. Germline V gene sequence: CDR1 SGHRS, CDR2 YFSETQ. The CDR3 extends over 17 amino acids. J was trimmed by 5 bases and V by 0 bases; bases with no gene match: 11. The CDR3: CASSLEGRRGGWETQYF. In nucleotides, the CDR3 is TGCGCCAGCAGCTTGGAAGGGCGGCGGGGGGGCTGGGAGACCCAGTACTTC. The whole variable domain, filled in from reference TRBV5-1 and TRBJ2-5, reads KAGVTQTPRYLIKTRGQQVTLSCSPISGHRSVSWYQQTPGQGLQFLFEYFSETQRNKGNFPGRFSGRQFSNSRSEMNVSTLELGDSALYLCASSLEGRRGGWETQYFGPGTRLLVL.

The V call is TRBV9, the J call TRBJ2-2, with D tentatively TRBD2 (5 bases). CDR3 length: 14 amino acids. In germline, CDR1 is SGDLS, CDR2 YYNGEE. V lost 4 bases and J 5 bases, leaving 12 bases between the germline ends. The DNA of the CDR3 is TGTGCCAGCAGCCCCAGAGGGCAAACCGGGGAGCTGTTTTTT. This translates into CASSPRGQTGELFF.

The gene calls are TRBV19 and TRBJ2-5; a weak D match, TRBD2 (6 bases). Trimming took off 7 bases at V and 4 bases at J, with 19 bases between the two ends. Germline V gene lookup returns CDR1 LNHDA and CDR2 SQIVND (reference sequence). This CDR3 contains 15 residues. CDR3 coding DNA: TGTGCCAGTAAGTCCGGGCAGGGAGGAAGAGAGACCCAGTACTTC. Protein: CASKSGQGGRETQYF.

This clone was found a few times. The rearrangement uses TRBV27 and TRBJ1-3; 8 nucleotides align to TRBD1. The junction had 8 bases not matched to a gene; V was cut back by 6 bases and J by 4 bases. CDR3 size: 15 residues. Germline values: CDR1 MNHEY, CDR2 SMNVEV (reference sequence). The CDR3 nucleotides are TGTGCCAGCAGCTGGACAGGGACTATGGGAAACACCATATATTTT. It codes for CASSWTGTMGNTIYF.

This clone was counted only a few times. The V gene is TRBV27, the J gene TRBJ2-2; D gene uncertain. Trimming took off 6 bases at V and 0 bases at J, with 11 bases between the two ends. The CDR3 runs to 15 residues. Germline CDR1 MNHEY, CDR2 SMNVEV (reference sequence). The CDR3 coding sequence is TGTGCCAGCAGACCAAGTACTACGAACACCGGGGAGCTGTTTTTT. Its translation is CASRPSTTNTGELFF.

V gene TRBV6-2 or TRBV6-3 combines with J gene TRBJ1-2; D perhaps matches TRBD1 (5 bases). V gave up 4 bases and J gave up 4 bases, with 13 bases separating them. Germline CDR1 and CDR2: MNHEY and SVGEGT. CDR3 length equals 14 residues. CDR3 nucleotide sequence: TGTGCCAGCAGTTCGACGGGGGGGATCTATGGCTACACCTTC. This gives the protein CASSSTGGIYGYTF.

The chain joins TRBV7-9 to TRBJ1-4; D remains ambiguous. V was clipped by 4 bases and J by 0 bases, with 9 bases between them. The CDR3 consists of 15 residues. The germline CDR1 and CDR2 sequences are SEHNR and FQNEAQ (reference sequence). The CDR3 is CASSYGLATNEKLFF. In nucleotides, the CDR3 is TGTGCCAGCAGCTACGGACTTGCAACTAATGAAAAACTGTTTTTT. Full variable domain (rest looked up from reference TRBV7-9 and TRBJ1-4): DTGVSQNPRHKITKRGQNVTFRCDPISEHNRLYWYRQTLGQGPEFLTYFQNEAQLEKSRLLSDRFSAERPKGSFSTLEIQRTEQGDSAMYLCASSYGLATNEKLFFGSGTQLSVL.

This chain connects TRBV28 to TRBJ1-5; a possible D gene is TRBD1 (5 bases). The germline V gene has CDR1 MDHEN and CDR2 SYDVKM. Trimming shortened V by 6 bases and J by 4 bases, and 10 bases separated the two germline ends. This CDR3 is built from 13 residues. CDR3 region: CASRDTLNQPQHF. CDR3 nucleotides: TGTGCCAGCAGGGACACCCTGAATCAGCCCCAGCATTTT.

The chain is built from TRBV20-1 and TRBJ2-7; D ambiguous. The germline V gene encodes CDR1 DFQATT and CDR2 SNEGSKA (reference sequence). V was pared by 3 bases and J by 4 bases, with 7 bases between. The CDR3 is 11 amino acids. CDR3 DNA sequence: TGCAGTGCTAGGAAACAGTACGAGCAGTACTTC. Its protein product is CSARKQYEQYF.

The chain couples TRBV3-1 (or the pseudogene TRBV3-2) to TRBJ2-5; D is possibly TRBD2 (7 bases). CDR3 length: 17 residues. Per the germline V gene, CDR1 is LGHDT and CDR2 is YNNKEL (reference sequence). Deletions cut 1 base from V and 4 bases from J, with 19 bases between. Here the CDR3 reads CASSQGTGGGVGETQYF. CDR3 sequence (DNA): TGTGCCAGCAGCCAAGGGACCGGAGGGGGGGTAGGAGAGACCCAGTACTTC.

The J gene is TRBJ2-3, the V gene TRBV27; TRBD1 aligns across 7 bases. The germline CDR1 and CDR2 sequences are MNHEY and SMNVEV (reference sequence). Unmatched junction bases numbered 3, after V lost 3 bases and J lost 0 bases. There are 15 residues in the CDR3. The CDR3 loop reads CASSFQTGSTDTQYF. CDR3 sequence (DNA): TGTGCCAGCAGTTTCCAGACAGGGAGCACAGATACGCAGTATTTT.

J is TRBJ1-4 and V is TRBV6-1; 7 bases map to TRBD1. V shed 3 bases and J 1 base; nucleotides not matched to a gene: 2. The CDR3 consists of 15 residues. The germline V gene has CDR1 MNHNS and CDR2 SASEGT. The CDR3 nucleotides are TGTGCCAGCAGTGACAGGGGGAGAACTAATGAAAAACTGTTTTTT. This sequence encodes CASSDRGRTNEKLFF.

V is TRBV6-1 and J is TRBJ1-5; D is possibly TRBD1 (6 bases). V dropped 1 base and J dropped 5 bases, with 15 bases sitting between them. CDR3 length: 16 amino acids. Germline V lookup: CDR1 MNHNS, CDR2 SASEGT. CDR3 nucleotides: TGTGCCAGCAGTGAAGATCCAGGGGCGCGGGATCAGCCCCAGCATTTT. Its translation is CASSEDPGARDQPQHF.

The V gene is TRBV29-1, the J gene TRBJ1-2, with a possible D match to TRBD1 (6 bases). There are 12 residues in the CDR3. The germline V gene encodes CDR1 SQVTM and CDR2 ANQGSEA. Trimming stripped 3 bases from V and 8 bases from J, with 13 bases between. CDR3 residues: CSVEKSGVGYTF. The CDR3 DNA follows: TGCAGCGTTGAGAAATCAGGGGTGGGCTACACCTTC.

DNA of the CDR3: TGTGCCAGCAGCTTGTTCGGCGGGGGGAAACAAGAGACCCAGTACTTC. It codes for CASSLFGGGKQETQYF. The rearrangement joins TRBV5-4 to TRBJ2-5; TRBD2 matches 8 bases. Germline values: CDR1 SGHNT, CDR2 YYREEE (reference sequence). The CDR3 runs to 16 residues. V shed 1 base, J shed 2 bases, and the junction held 7 bases outside the gene matches. Full variable domain (outside the CDR3, taken from reference TRBV5-4 and TRBJ2-5): ETGVTQSPTHLIKTRGQQVTLRCSSQSGHNTVSWYQQALGQGPQFIFQYYREEENGRGNFPPRFSGLQFPNYSSELNVNALELDDSALYLCASSLFGGGKQETQYFGPGTRLLVL.

The chain carries TRBV5-5 and TRBJ1-4; 8 nucleotides line up with TRBD1. This CDR3 is built from 15 residues. Trimming removed 1 base from V and 5 bases from J; junction bases left unmatched: 4. CDR1 is SGHKS and CDR2 is YYEKEE in the germline V gene (reference sequence). The CDR3 loop reads CASSLTGGLNEKLFF. The CDR3 nucleotides are TGTGCCAGCAGCTTGACAGGGGGTCTGAATGAAAAACTGTTTTTT. The whole variable domain, filled in from reference TRBV5-5 and TRBJ1-4, reads DAGVTQSPTHLIKTRGQQVTLRCSPISGHKSVSWYQQVLGQGPQFIFQYYEKEERGRGNFPDRFSARQFPNYSSELNVNALLLGDSALYLCASSLTGGLNEKLFFGSGTQLSVL.

The chain combines TRBV4-2 with TRBJ1-5; D is undetermined. Germline V gene data show CDR1 as LGHNA and CDR2 as YNFKEQ. V was pared by 0 bases and J by 0 bases, with 6 bases between. The CDR3 spans 15 residues. CDR3 nucleotides: TGTGCCAGCAGCCAAGACAGGAATAGCAATCAGCCCCAGCATTTT. Its protein product is CASSQDRNSNQPQHF.

The genes are TRBV18 and TRBJ2-5; D remains unclear. This CDR3 has 13 amino acids. Trimming cost V 2 bases and J 2 bases, with 6 bases left between them. Germline values: CDR1 KGHSH, CDR2 LQKENI. CDR3 DNA sequence: TGTGCCAGCTCACCAAGTAGTCAAGAGACCCAGTACTTC. It encodes CASSPSSQETQYF.